This T cell receptor (beta chain) stems from a study of response to subunit inactivated influenza vaccine. The CDR3 runs 15 residues. V gave up 4 bases and J gave up 5 bases; unmatched junction bases: 10. Germline assignment: CDR1 SGHDT and CDR2 YYEEEE. One entry per CDR3 protein, called by TCRdb with MiXCR from the RT-PCR reads. The repertoire holds hundreds of thousands of distinct CDR3 sequences, with 15% to 19% as singletons. This clonotype was seen repeatedly, ten times or more. The specimen comprised PBMCs from blood, sampled roughly 13 days after vaccination. The receptor was isolated from a man aged 45-65 years who received an inactivated influenza vaccine. This chain joins TRBV5-6 and TRBJ2-5; the match to TRBD1 covers 8 bases. The CDR3 is CASSLRTGWVETQYF. The CDR3 DNA sequence: TGTGCCAGCAGCCTCCGGACAGGGTGGGTGGAGACCCAGTACTTC. The full variable domain, completed using reference TRBV5-6 and TRBJ2-5, is DAGVTQSPTHLIKTRGQQVTLRCSPKSGHDTVSWYQQALGQGPQFIFQYYEEEERQRGNFPDRFSGHQFPNYSSELNVNALLLGDSALYLCASSLRTGWVETQYFGPGTRLLVL.